The rows below give T cell receptor beta chains drawn from one sample of a study of T-cell memory formation after mild COVID-19. One entry per CDR3 protein results from TCRdb running MiXCR on the 5' RACE reads. The data contain more than 300,000 distinct CDR3 sequences, more than 13% of them singletons. Sequencing was performed on PBMCs or a T cell subset sorted from them (not recorded which). The source is a man aged 18 to 29 who had mild COVID-19 (a few samples of this study predate the infection). Cell type and time point are not known. The CDR3 runs from the conserved cysteine through the conserved F or W.

V	J	CDR3
TRBV7-9	TRBJ2-1	CASTSVTKEQFF
TRBV24-1	TRBJ2-5	CATRQGSVGTQYF
TRBV7-2	TRBJ2-5	CASSYQGAGETQYF
TRBV7-2	TRBJ2-6	CASSWKDRQDLTF
TRBV25-1	TRBJ1-4	CASSEAGTDEKLFF
TRBV29-1	TRBJ2-7	CSVAWPGANYEQYF
TRBV24-1	TRBJ1-4	CATSDPGDDEKLFF
TRBV7-2	TRBJ2-5	CASSAGPSESQYF
TRBV9	TRBJ2-3	CASSVVAGGSTDTQYF
TRBV7-6	TRBJ2-1	CASSLETGDYNEQFF
TRBV7-2	TRBJ1-2	CASSAPTGVGYTF
TRBV5-1	TRBJ2-5	CASSGMNLRGETQYF
TRBV4-1	TRBJ2-2	CASSQGLAGLFTGELFF
TRBV4-1	TRBJ1-2	CASSLREDRGGGYTF
TRBV13	TRBJ1-2	CASSKGQPNYGYTF
TRBV4-1	TRBJ1-6	CASSPKTGINNSPLHF
TRBV4-1	TRBJ1-5	CASSVQGGGVQPQHF
TRBV4-1	TRBJ2-1	CASSQDPGGRRNEQFF
TRBV12-3/TRBV12-4	TRBJ2-2	CASSSPGLVRAGELFF
TRBV18	TRBJ1-2	CASSPPAGDYGYTF
TRBV24-1	TRBJ1-1	CATSDASGTEAFF
TRBV7-3	TRBJ2-1	CASSSSALALSSYNEQFF
TRBV12-3/TRBV12-4	TRBJ2-1	CATGPFGYNEQFF
TRBV2	TRBJ1-1	CASRENTEAFF
TRBV6-6	TRBJ1-6	CASSYGFYNSPLHF
TRBV6-6	TRBJ2-3	CASRPQINTDTQYF
TRBV29-1	TRBJ1-1	CSVGRLKGAFF
TRBV5-1	TRBJ2-7	CASKRGGYEQYF
TRBV5-1	TRBJ2-2	CASSSRHTDNTGELFF
TRBV7-3	TRBJ2-2	CASSLTRDRGNTGELFF
TRBV5-5	TRBJ1-2	CASSWQRDYGYTF
TRBV5-1	TRBJ2-3	CASSLATGTGGTDTQYF
TRBV4-1	TRBJ1-5	CASSQDRWNQPQHF
TRBV12-3/TRBV12-4	TRBJ1-1	CASHREVATEAFF
TRBV6-2/TRBV6-3	TRBJ1-2	CASSPDSRSYTF
TRBV7-9	TRBJ2-5	CASSLRGDGNQETQYF
TRBV25-1	TRBJ2-2	CASSEPPGRAGELFF
TRBV20-1	TRBJ2-1	CSARAALALHEQFF
TRBV28	TRBJ1-2	CASSFGRGSYGYTF
TRBV28	TRBJ1-1	CASSLLSDSMNTEAFF
TRBV4-1	TRBJ2-3	CASSSQRGPTDTQYF
TRBV7-2	TRBJ2-2	CASSLAAGAHTGELFF
TRBV4-1	TRBJ1-5	CASRAVGVRSNQPQHF
TRBV5-1	TRBJ2-3	CASSSIAESTDTQYF
TRBV5-1	TRBJ2-5	CASSLGQKLSWETQYF
TRBV6-2/TRBV6-3	TRBJ1-5	CASRGTGNSQPQHF
TRBV20-1	TRBJ2-3	CSAQVGHTQYF
TRBV20-1	TRBJ1-2	CSALPQGLEGYTF
TRBV7-9	TRBJ2-7	CASSLGPGRYEQYF
TRBV18	TRBJ2-5	CASSPYRVTSQETQYF
TRBV9	TRBJ2-3	CASSAPGLGDTQYF
TRBV6-6	TRBJ1-5	CASSYSKVRGQPQHF
TRBV20-1	TRBJ2-3	CSAVDGATDTQYF
TRBV7-9	TRBJ1-1	CASSPRGGNLKGTEAFF
TRBV7-6	TRBJ2-5	CASSLGGVPRGTQYF
TRBV28	TRBJ1-5	CASSSSWRVNQPQHF
TRBV2	TRBJ2-3	CASSVSGYTDTQYF